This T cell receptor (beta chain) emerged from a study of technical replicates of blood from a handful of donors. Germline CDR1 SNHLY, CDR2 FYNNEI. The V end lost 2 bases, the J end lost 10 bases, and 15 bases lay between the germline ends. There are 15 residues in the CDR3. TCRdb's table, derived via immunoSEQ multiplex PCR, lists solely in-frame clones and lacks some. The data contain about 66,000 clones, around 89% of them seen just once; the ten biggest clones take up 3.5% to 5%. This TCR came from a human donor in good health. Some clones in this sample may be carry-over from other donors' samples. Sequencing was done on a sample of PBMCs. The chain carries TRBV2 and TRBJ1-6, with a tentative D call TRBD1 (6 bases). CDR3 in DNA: TGTGCCAGCAGTGAAAGAGACAGGATGGGGTCACCCCTCCACTTT. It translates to CASSERDRMGSPLHF. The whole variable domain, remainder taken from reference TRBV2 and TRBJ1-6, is EPEVTQTPSHQVTQMGQEVILRCVPISNHLYFYWYRQILGQKVEFLVSFYNNEISEKSEIFDDQFSVERPDGSNFTLKIRSTKLEDSAMYFCASSERDRMGSPLHFGNGTRLTVT.